This T cell receptor (beta chain) was found in a study of regulatory T cells in long-lasting Graves disease. Study observations and caveats: Thyroid tissue was not studied; only peripheral blood was. With persistent disease, TRBV28, TRBJ1-2 and TRBJ2-5 were the favored segments.

The CDR3 consists of 15 residues. Trimming cost V 2 bases and J 4 bases, with 15 bases left between them. CDR1 is SGHNT, CDR2 YYREEE, per germline (reference sequence). This clonotype was recorded only once. No antigen is known for it. Arm-PCR with iRepertoire HTBI primers amplified the CDR3 regions for these TCR beta libraries. TCRdb reprocessed the multiplex PCR reads via MiXCR and lists one record per CDR3 protein. This table has 360,000 or so distinct CDR3 sequences, around 23% appearing once. The time point is: persistent/refractory GD, antithyroid drugs over 5 years with positive TRAb. Extracted RNA from PBMCs served as the source of the TCR library. Roughly 9.9-milliliter peripheral blood samples went into EDTA tubes.

Sequences were derived from peripheral blood mononuclear cells (PBMCs), sampled when the disease was refractory, from a patient treated with antithyroid drugs. This clonotype was obtained from a woman between 35 and 50 years old with Graves disease. J is TRBJ1-2 and V is TRBV5-4; D is unresolved. The CDR3 loop reads CASSFRSGRGYGYTF. The CDR3 DNA reads as TGTGCCAGCAGCTTTAGGTCTGGGCGCGGCTATGGCTACACCTTC.